This T cell receptor beta chain was identified during a study of graft-versus-host responses after intestinal transplantation. Looking at the study overall: As for transplant type, recipients had multivisceral, liver-intestinal, or isolated intestinal grafts. Anti-thymocyte globulin induction was given to all recipients, followed by tacrolimus and steroids for three to four years. Study-level points and caveats: Association was observed between peak circulating GvH clone levels and early post-transplant HvG declines. Some patients had graft-donor T cell macrochimerism. In their allografts, the ratios of graft-versus-host to host-versus-graft T cell clones were high.

J gave up 2 bases and V 1 base, and 8 bases lay outside the gene matches. In germline, CDR1 is SGHTA, CDR2 FQGNSA. CDR3 length: 17 amino acids. A note on this clone: Its antigen is not known. Different DNA sequences within this sample yield the same CDR3.

The assay was immunoSEQ multiplex PCR, and TCRdb's table has in-frame clones only and misses some. Found here are 35,000 to 45,000 clones, roughly nine tenths of them singletons; the top ten hold approximately 7.1%. Sequencing was performed on PBMCs, taken around 280 days after transplant. V is TRBV7-2 and J is TRBJ1-5, with 7 bases aligning to TRBD1. The receptor was isolated from a human patient who received an intestinal transplant, so some T cells may come from the graft donor. The DNA of the CDR3 is TGTGCCAGCAGCTTAGGGGGAGGAGGGGGCGGCAATCAGCCCCAGCATTTT. Translation gives CASSLGGGGGGNQPQHF.